This entry lists 27 T cell receptor beta chains sequenced from one sample in a study of T cell repertoires in cytomegalovirus infection. Their antigen targets remain unknown. Each CDR3 protein gets one entry after TCRdb re-called the reads with MiXCR. Altogether 650,000 to 850,000 distinct CDR3 sequences are present, 25% to 35% being singletons, with the ten largest covering roughly 13%. Sequencing used cultured CD8+ T cells from PBMCs, obtained from culture after CMV antigen stimulation. These receptors were taken from a human donor in good health (CMV status not recorded). Some clones in this sample may be carry-over from other donors' samples.

The chain couples TRBV28 to TRBJ2-7; 7 nucleotides line up with TRBD1. The CDR3 contains 14 residues. Germline V gene sequence: CDR1 MDHEN, CDR2 SYDVKM. V gave up 7 bases and J gave up 6 bases; unmatched junction bases: 12. CDR3 protein: CASTLEGASREQYF. CDR3 nucleotide sequence: TGTGCCAGCACCCTAGAGGGGGCATCTCGCGAGCAGTACTTC.

In this sample, this clonotype turned up many times. This chain joins TRBV4-2 and TRBJ2-2; D gene unclear. This CDR3 has 15 residues. V lost 1 base and J lost 4, with 10 bases in between. Germline V CDR1 and CDR2: LGHNA, YNFKEQ. Written as DNA, the CDR3 is TGTGCCAGCAGCCAAGGGGCTACCTCCACCGGGGAGCTGTTTTTT. It specifies CASSQGATSTGELFF.

This clonotype has a count of ten or more. The CDR3 sequence: CASSSSGTASNQPQHF. The CDR3, as DNA: TGTGCCAGCAGCTCTTCTGGGACAGCTAGCAATCAGCCCCAGCATTTT. The chain carries TRBV7-8 and TRBJ1-5; 7 positions match TRBD1. With V trimmed by 4 bases and J by 0 bases, 6 bases remained unmatched. Germline V gives CDR1 SGHVS, CDR2 FQNEAQ. This CDR3 is built from 16 residues.

The chain carries TRBV9 and TRBJ2-1; 7 bases are shared with TRBD2. Losses at the gene ends were 3 bases for V and 4 bases for J; bases not matched to a gene: 7. CDR3 size: 15 residues. Per germline, CDR1 SGDLS and CDR2 YYNGEE. Written as DNA, the CDR3 is TGTGCCAGCAGCGGAGATAGCGGGCTGTACAATGAGCAGTTCTTC. It is translated as CASSGDSGLYNEQFF. Full variable domain (rest looked up from reference TRBV9 and TRBJ2-1): DSGVTQTPKHLITATGQRVTLRCSPRSGDLSVYWYQQSLDQGLQFLIQYYNGEERAKGNILERFSAQQFPDLHSELNLSSLELGDSALYFCASSGDSGLYNEQFFGPGTRLTVL.

V gene TRBV7-6 combines with J gene TRBJ1-1, with D possibly being TRBD1 (6 bases). Germline CDR1 SGHVS, CDR2 FNYEAQ. Deletions cut 1 base from V and 9 bases from J, with 18 bases between. The CDR3 extends over 15 amino acids. The CDR3 sequence: CASSLVLGGGQQAFF. Written as DNA, the CDR3 is TGTGCCAGCAGCTTAGTATTAGGGGGAGGGCAGCAAGCTTTCTTT. Complete variable domain (other parts from reference TRBV7-6 and TRBJ1-1): GAGVSQSPRYKVTKRGQDVALRCDPISGHVSLYWYRQALGQGPEFLTYFNYEAQQDKSGLPNDRFSAERPEGSISTLTIQRTEQRDSAMYRCASSLVLGGGQQAFFGQGTRLTVV.

This clonotype was recorded a few times. J is TRBJ2-1 and V is TRBV4-1; 9 bases agree with TRBD2. CDR1 and CDR2 (germline): MGHRA, YSYEKL. The J segment lost 0 bases and the V segment lost 4 bases, leaving 7 bases of the junction unmatched. CDR3 length: 17 residues. The CDR3 sequence: CASSPGGGGVSYNEQFF. The CDR3 bases are TGCGCCAGCAGCCCCGGGGGCGGGGGGGTCTCCTACAATGAGCAGTTCTTC.

This clonotype was seen repeatedly, ten times or more. This chain connects TRBV7-2 to TRBJ2-3, with no clear D. CDR1 and CDR2 (germline): SGHTA, FQGNSA. The V end was cut by 7 bases, the J end by 2 bases, with 13 bases between. The CDR3 totals 14 residues. Here the CDR3 reads CASTDTLNTDTQYF. The DNA of the CDR3 is TGTGCCAGCACCGACACCCTAAACACAGATACGCAGTATTTT.

The gene calls are TRBV4-1 and TRBJ2-5; 12 bases are a match to TRBD2. Germline lookup yields CDR1 MGHRA and CDR2 YSYEKL. Trimming took 1 base from V and 4 from J; bases not matched to a gene: 7. The CDR3 loop spans 17 amino acids. CDR3 coding DNA: TGCGCCAGCAGCCAAGGACTAGCGGGGGTTGGCAGAGAGACCCAGTACTTC. Protein product: CASSQGLAGVGRETQYF.

J is TRBJ2-1 and V is TRBV10-1; D remains unclear. The germline gives CDR1 WNHNN, CDR2 SYGVQD (reference sequence). The CDR3 spans 13 residues. V was pared by 4 bases and J by 4 bases, with 8 bases between. In DNA form, the CDR3 reads TGCGCCAGCAGTGTGCAGGCTTACAATGAGCAGTTCTTC. Translation: CASSVQAYNEQFF.

The gene calls are TRBV29-1 and TRBJ1-2; D might be TRBD1 (6 bases). Germline V CDR1 and CDR2: SQVTM, ANQGSEA. Deletions cut 6 bases from V and 5 bases from J, with 13 bases between. The CDR3 extends over 12 amino acids. As DNA, the CDR3 is TGCAGCGTAAGGGACAACTATTATGGCTACACCTTC. Amino acid sequence: CSVRDNYYGYTF.

This clonotype showed up many times. The chain has TRBV7-6 and TRBJ1-1; D unclear. The germline CDR1 and CDR2 sequences are SGHVS and FNYEAQ. The CDR3 sequence is 15 residues long. The V end was cut by 5 bases, the J end by 8 bases, with 21 bases between. The CDR3 reads CASSPGGWEQAEAFF. The CDR3 DNA sequence: TGTGCCAGCAGCCCCGGAGGGTGGGAACAAGCGGAAGCTTTCTTT.

A word on this clonotype: Sequence at one end of the junction differs from germline and may be a read error. This rearrangement joins TRBV7-4 to TRBJ2-1, with unresolved D. The CDR3 consists of 13 residues. Germline V CDR1 and CDR2: SGHVT, SQSDAQ. The CDR3 bases are TGTGCCGGCAGCTTAGCACGGGCACCTCGGAAGTTCTTC. Translation: CAGSLARAPRKFF.

This clonotype was picked up one time. The chain has TRBV14 and TRBJ1-4, with D maybe TRBD1 (6 bases). The CDR3 totals 12 residues. In germline, CDR1 is SGHDN, CDR2 FVKESK. The ends were cut back, 3 bases at V and 10 bases at J, with 9 bases in the middle. The CDR3 loop reads CASSQMDRKLFF. The CDR3 DNA sequence: TGTGCCAGCAGCCAGATGGACAGAAAACTGTTTTTT. Using reference TRBV14 and TRBJ1-4 for the parts outside the CDR3, the full variable domain is EAGVTQFPSHSVIEKGQTVTLRCDPISGHDNLYWYRRVMGKEIKFLLHFVKESKQDESGMPNNRFLAERTGGTYSTLKVQPAELEDSGVYFCASSQMDRKLFFGSGTQLSVL.

J is TRBJ2-3 and V is TRBV7-9, with 9 bases identical to TRBD1. With V trimmed by 6 bases and J by 1 base, 14 bases remained unmatched. The CDR3 is made up of 18 amino acids. Germline V gives CDR1 SEHNR, CDR2 FQNEAQ (reference sequence). CDR3: CASRSDRGGGVGTDTQYF. The CDR3 DNA reads as TGTGCCAGCAGATCGGACAGGGGAGGGGGTGTAGGCACAGATACGCAGTATTTT.

This clonotype was recorded a few times. This chain uses TRBV12-3 or TRBV12-4 with TRBJ2-1, with 8 bases matching TRBD2. The CDR3 length is 15 residues. Losses at the gene ends were 6 bases for V and 1 base for J; bases not matched to a gene: 5. The CDR3 DNA reads as TGTGCCAGCAGACTGGGCGGGGGGTCCTACAATGAGCAGTTCTTC. Protein product: CASRLGGGSYNEQFF.

This clonotype was seen a handful of times. This sequence joins TRBV20-1 and TRBJ2-5, with TRBD1 matching over 7 bases. The CDR3 spans 15 residues. Losses at the gene ends were 1 base for V and 3 bases for J; bases not matched to a gene: 8. From germline, CDR1 is DFQATT and CDR2 SNEGSKA (reference sequence). CDR3 residues: CSARGQGPPKETQYF. The CDR3, as DNA: TGCAGTGCTAGAGGACAGGGCCCCCCAAAAGAGACCCAGTACTTC.

This clonotype was found a few times. The J gene is TRBJ2-3, the V gene TRBV10-3, with 13 positions matching TRBD2. Germline V gene sequence: CDR1 ENHRY, CDR2 SYGVKD. V lost 5 bases, J lost 4 bases, and 6 bases stayed unmatched. CDR3 size: 16 residues. The CDR3 DNA reads TGTGCCATCAGTAATCTGACTAGCGGGGGGTCAGATACGCAGTATTTT. Its translation is CAISNLTSGGSDTQYF.

The table lists this clonotype with a few counts. J is TRBJ2-1 and V is TRBV20-1; 7 nucleotides agree with TRBD1. The CDR3 totals 14 residues. CDR1 and CDR2 from the germline V gene are DFQATT and SNEGSKA (reference sequence). The trim removed 0 bases at V and 8 bases at J, leaving 7 bases unmatched. CDR3 DNA sequence: TGCAGTGCTAGAGATCTCCGAGGGGGCGATGAGCAGTTCTTC. It encodes CSARDLRGGDEQFF.

This clonotype was recorded a few times. The chain couples TRBV12-5 to TRBJ1-2, with TRBD1 matching over 8 bases. V lost 4 bases to trimming and J lost 5 bases; unmatched junction nucleotides: 9. The CDR3 is 15 amino acids. The germline CDR1 and CDR2 sequences are LGHNT and FRNRAP. CDR3 sequence: CASGYTGQGPYGYTF. The CDR3 region has the DNA TGTGCTAGTGGTTACACCGGACAGGGACCGTATGGCTACACCTTC.

This clonotype has ten or more counts. The CDR3 protein is CASRLPLDTEAFF. Here the CDR3 DNA reads TGTGCCAGCAGGCTTCCTCTTGACACTGAAGCTTTCTTT. This chain uses TRBV7-9 with TRBJ1-1; D call uncertain. Germline loops: CDR1 SEHNR, CDR2 FQNEAQ (reference sequence). V was clipped by 6 bases and J by 3 bases, with 11 bases between them. This CDR3 is built from 13 residues.

This clonotype was observed at least ten times. J is TRBJ1-5 and V is TRBV7-6; D remains ambiguous. Germline CDR1 reads SGHVS; CDR2 reads FNYEAQ. Between the trimmed V and J ends, which lost 5 bases and 11 bases, there was a span of 16 bases. CDR3 length: 13 residues. CDR3 protein: CASSPNMGAAQHF. In DNA, the CDR3 is TGTGCCAGCAGCCCAAATATGGGCGCGGCCCAGCATTTT.

The chain is built from TRBV4-1 and TRBJ2-7, with D unresolved. This CDR3 contains 16 residues. Trimming shortened V by 0 bases and J by 0 bases, and 12 bases separated the two germline ends. The germline V gene encodes CDR1 MGHRA and CDR2 YSYEKL. This chain's CDR3 is CASSQEWAGLSYEQYF. The CDR3 coding sequence is TGCGCCAGCAGCCAAGAATGGGCAGGTCTCTCCTACGAGCAGTACTTC.

The rearrangement joins TRBV4-3 to TRBJ1-6, with 7 nucleotides matching TRBD1. CDR1 is LGHNA and CDR2 is YSLEER in the germline V gene. V shed 1 base and J 5 bases; nucleotides not matched to a gene: 2. The CDR3 spans 15 residues. The CDR3 sequence is CASSQGDRDNSPLHF. The CDR3 DNA follows: TGCGCCAGCAGCCAAGGGGACAGAGATAATTCACCCCTCCACTTT.

The chain recombines TRBV6-2 or TRBV6-3 with TRBJ2-4; D unresolved. V lost 0 bases and J lost 6, with 12 bases in between. CDR1 and CDR2 from the germline V gene are MNHEY and SVGEGT. The CDR3 loop spans 15 amino acids. This CDR3 is CASSYSNGVRNIQYF. The CDR3 nucleotides are TGTGCCAGCAGTTACTCGAACGGTGTTCGAAACATTCAGTACTTC.

The V and J genes are TRBV4-3 and TRBJ1-6, with a tentative D call TRBD1 (5 bases). Germline loops: CDR1 LGHNA, CDR2 YSLEER. The V gene lost 2 bases and the J gene lost 4 bases, with 12 bases spanning the gap. The CDR3 spans 16 residues. The CDR3 DNA follows: TGCGCCAGCAGCCAAACAACGCAGGGTTATAATTCACCCCTCCACTTT. Translated: CASSQTTQGYNSPLHF.

The chain couples TRBV29-1 to TRBJ1-2; 9 positions match TRBD1. J lost 4 bases, V lost 1 base, and 7 bases had no gene match. Germline loops: CDR1 SQVTM, CDR2 ANQGSEA. The CDR3 consists of 15 residues. CDR3 amino acids: CSVEALTGGFYGYTF. DNA for the CDR3: TGCAGCGTTGAAGCTCTTACAGGGGGCTTCTATGGCTACACCTTC.

This clonotype was observed a handful of times. The chain has TRBV14 and TRBJ2-3; D is unclear. CDR3 length equals 16 residues. The V end was cut by 0 bases, the J end by 5 bases, with 15 bases between. Germline V gene lookup returns CDR1 SGHDN and CDR2 FVKESK. CDR3 residues: CASSQDKFLGRDTQYF. CDR3 DNA sequence: TGTGCCAGCAGCCAAGATAAGTTCTTGGGCAGAGATACGCAGTATTTT.